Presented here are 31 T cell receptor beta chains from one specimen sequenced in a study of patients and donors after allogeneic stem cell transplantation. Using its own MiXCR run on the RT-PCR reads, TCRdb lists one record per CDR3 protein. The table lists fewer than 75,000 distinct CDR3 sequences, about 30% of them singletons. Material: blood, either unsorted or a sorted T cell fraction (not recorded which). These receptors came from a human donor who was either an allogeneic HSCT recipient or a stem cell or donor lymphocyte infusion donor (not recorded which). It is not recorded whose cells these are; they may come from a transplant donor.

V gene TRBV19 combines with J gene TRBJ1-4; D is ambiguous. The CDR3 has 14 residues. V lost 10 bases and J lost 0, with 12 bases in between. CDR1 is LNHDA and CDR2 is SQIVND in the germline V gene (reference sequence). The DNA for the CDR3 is TGTGCCACGGCTAACACTGCAACTAATGAAAAACTGTTTTTT. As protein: CATANTATNEKLFF.

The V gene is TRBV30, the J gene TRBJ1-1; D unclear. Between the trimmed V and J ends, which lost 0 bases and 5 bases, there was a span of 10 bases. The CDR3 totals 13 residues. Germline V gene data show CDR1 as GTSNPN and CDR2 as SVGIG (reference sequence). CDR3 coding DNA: TGTGCCTGGAGTGTACTATGGGAAACTGAAGCTTTCTTT. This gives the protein CAWSVLWETEAFF.

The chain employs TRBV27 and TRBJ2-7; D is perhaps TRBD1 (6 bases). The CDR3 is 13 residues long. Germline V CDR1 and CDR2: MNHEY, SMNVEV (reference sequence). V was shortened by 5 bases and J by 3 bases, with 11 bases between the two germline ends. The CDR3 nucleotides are TGTGCCAGCAGTCCCGGGACACACTACGAGCAGTACTTC. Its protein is CASSPGTHYEQYF.

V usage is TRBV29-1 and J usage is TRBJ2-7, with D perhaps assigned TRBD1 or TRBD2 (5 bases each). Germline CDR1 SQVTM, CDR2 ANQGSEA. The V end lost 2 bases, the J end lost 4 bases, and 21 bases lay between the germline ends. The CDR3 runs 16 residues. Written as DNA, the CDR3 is TGCAGCGTTGAATCCCCCAGGTTAGAGGGGTTTTACGAGCAGTACTTC. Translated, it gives CSVESPRLEGFYEQYF.

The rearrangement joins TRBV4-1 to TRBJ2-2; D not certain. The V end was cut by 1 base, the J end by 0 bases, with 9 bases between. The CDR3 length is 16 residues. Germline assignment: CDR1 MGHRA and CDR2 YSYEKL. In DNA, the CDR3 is TGCGCCAGCAGCCAAGCAGTCCCATCGAACACCGGGGAGCTGTTTTTT. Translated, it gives CASSQAVPSNTGELFF.

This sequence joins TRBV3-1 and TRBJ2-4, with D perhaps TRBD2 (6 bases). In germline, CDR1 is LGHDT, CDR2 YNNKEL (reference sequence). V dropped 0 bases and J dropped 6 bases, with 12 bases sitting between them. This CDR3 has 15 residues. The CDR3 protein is CASSQDGSGSNIQYF. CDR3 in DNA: TGTGCCAGCAGCCAAGACGGTAGCGGATCAAACATTCAGTACTTC.

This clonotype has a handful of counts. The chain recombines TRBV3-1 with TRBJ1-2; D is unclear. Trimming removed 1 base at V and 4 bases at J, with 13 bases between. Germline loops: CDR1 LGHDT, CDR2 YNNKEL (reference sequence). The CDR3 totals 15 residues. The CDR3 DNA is TGTGCCAGCAGCCAAGCCCCCATGGGTGGCTATGGCTACACCTTC. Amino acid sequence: CASSQAPMGGYGYTF.

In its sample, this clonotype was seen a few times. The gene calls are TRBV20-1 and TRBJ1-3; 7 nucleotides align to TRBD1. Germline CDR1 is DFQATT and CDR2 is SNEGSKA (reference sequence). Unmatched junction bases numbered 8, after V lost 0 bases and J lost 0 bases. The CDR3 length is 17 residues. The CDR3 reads CSARDCPTGHSGNTIYF. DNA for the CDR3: TGCAGTGCTAGAGATTGCCCGACAGGGCACTCTGGAAACACCATATATTTT.

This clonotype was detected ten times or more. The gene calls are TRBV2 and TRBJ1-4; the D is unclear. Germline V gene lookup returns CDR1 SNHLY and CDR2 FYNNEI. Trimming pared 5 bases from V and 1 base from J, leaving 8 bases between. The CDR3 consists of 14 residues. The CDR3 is CASSMGRTNEKLFF. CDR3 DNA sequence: TGTGCCAGCAGTATGGGGAGAACTAATGAAAAACTGTTTTTT.

CDR3 amino acids: CATSDPAAGGTYNEQFF. Here the CDR3 DNA reads TGTGCCACCAGTGACCCGGCCGCAGGGGGGACCTACAATGAGCAGTTCTTC. V gene TRBV24-1 combines with J gene TRBJ2-1, with a weak D call TRBD1 (7 bases). This CDR3 has 17 residues. V shed 4 bases and J shed 2 bases, with 17 bases lying between them. In germline, CDR1 is KGHDR, CDR2 SFDVKD.

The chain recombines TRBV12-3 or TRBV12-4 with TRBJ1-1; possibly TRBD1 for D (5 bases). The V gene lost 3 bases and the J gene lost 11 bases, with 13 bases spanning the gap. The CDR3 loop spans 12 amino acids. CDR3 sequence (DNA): TGTGCCAGCAGTTTCGGGGGACGTGGTGCTTTCTTT. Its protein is CASSFGGRGAFF.

CDR3 region: CASSWGYSYEQYF. The CDR3 coding sequence is TGTGCCAGCAGTTGGGGGTACTCCTACGAGCAGTACTTC. This chain connects TRBV27 to TRBJ2-7; D could derive from TRBD1 or TRBD2 (5 bases each). The ends were cut back, 4 bases at V and 0 bases at J, with 7 bases in the middle. This CDR3 has 13 amino acids. Germline CDR1 is MNHEY and CDR2 is SMNVEV (reference sequence).

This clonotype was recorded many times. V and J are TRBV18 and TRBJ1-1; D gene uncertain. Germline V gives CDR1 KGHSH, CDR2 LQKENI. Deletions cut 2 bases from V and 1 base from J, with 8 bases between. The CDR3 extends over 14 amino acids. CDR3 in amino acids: CASSPYGQNTEAFF. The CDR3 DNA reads TGTGCCAGCTCACCATATGGGCAGAACACTGAAGCTTTCTTT.

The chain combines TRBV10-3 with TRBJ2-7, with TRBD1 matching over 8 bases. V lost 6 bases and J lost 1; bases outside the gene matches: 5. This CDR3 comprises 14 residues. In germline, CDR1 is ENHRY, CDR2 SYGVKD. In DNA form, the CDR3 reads TGTGCCATCAGCAGGACAGGGATTTCCTACGAGCAGTACTTC. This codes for CAISRTGISYEQYF.

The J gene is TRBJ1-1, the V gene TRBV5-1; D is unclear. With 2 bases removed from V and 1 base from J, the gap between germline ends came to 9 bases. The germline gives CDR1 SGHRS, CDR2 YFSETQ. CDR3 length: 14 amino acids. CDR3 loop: CASSLRAENTEAFF. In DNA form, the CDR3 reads TGCGCCAGCAGCTTAAGGGCAGAGAACACTGAAGCTTTCTTT.

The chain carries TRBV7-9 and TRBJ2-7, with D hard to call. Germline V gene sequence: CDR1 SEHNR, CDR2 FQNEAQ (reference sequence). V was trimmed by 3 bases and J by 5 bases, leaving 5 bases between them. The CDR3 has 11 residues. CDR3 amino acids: CASSFHHEQYF. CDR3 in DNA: TGTGCCAGCAGCTTCCATCACGAGCAGTACTTC.

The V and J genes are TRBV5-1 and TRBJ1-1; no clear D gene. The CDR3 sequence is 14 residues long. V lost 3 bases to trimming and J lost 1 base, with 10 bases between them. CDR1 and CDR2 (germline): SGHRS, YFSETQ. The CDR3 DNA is TGCGCCAGCAGCTCCAGACTGCCGAACACTGAAGCTTTCTTT. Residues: CASSSRLPNTEAFF.

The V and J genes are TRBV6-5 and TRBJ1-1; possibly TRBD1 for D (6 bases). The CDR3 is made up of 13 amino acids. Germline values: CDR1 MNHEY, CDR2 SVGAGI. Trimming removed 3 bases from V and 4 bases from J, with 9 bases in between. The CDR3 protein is CASSYIRGTEAFF. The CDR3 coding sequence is TGTGCCAGCAGTTATATCAGGGGCACTGAAGCTTTCTTT.

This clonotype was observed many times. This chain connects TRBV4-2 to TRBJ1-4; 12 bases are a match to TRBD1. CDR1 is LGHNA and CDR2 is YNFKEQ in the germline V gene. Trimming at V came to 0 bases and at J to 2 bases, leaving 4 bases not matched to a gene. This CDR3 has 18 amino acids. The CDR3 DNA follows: TGTGCCAGCAGCCAAGATATGGGACAGGGGGCGACTAATGAAAAACTGTTTTTT. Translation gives CASSQDMGQGATNEKLFF.

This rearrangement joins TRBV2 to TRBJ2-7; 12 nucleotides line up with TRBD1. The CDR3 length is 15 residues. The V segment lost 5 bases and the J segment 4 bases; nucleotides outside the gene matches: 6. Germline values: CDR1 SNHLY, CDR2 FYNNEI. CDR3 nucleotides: TGTGCCAGCAGTTTGGGACAGGGGGCCTTTTACGAGCAGTACTTC. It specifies CASSLGQGAFYEQYF.

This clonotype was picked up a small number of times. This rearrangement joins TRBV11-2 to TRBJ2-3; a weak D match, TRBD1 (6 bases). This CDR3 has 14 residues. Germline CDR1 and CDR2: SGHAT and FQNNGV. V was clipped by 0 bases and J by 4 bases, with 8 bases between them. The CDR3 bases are TGTGCCAGCAGCTTAGATGGGGGCGCAGATACGCAGTATTTT. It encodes CASSLDGGADTQYF.

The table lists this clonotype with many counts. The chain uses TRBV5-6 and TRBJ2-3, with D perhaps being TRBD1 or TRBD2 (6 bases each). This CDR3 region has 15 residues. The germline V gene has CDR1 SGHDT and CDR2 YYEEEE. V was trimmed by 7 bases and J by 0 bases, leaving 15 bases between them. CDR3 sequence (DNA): TGTGCCAGCCTTCAGGCGGGACACAGCACAGATACGCAGTATTTT. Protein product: CASLQAGHSTDTQYF.

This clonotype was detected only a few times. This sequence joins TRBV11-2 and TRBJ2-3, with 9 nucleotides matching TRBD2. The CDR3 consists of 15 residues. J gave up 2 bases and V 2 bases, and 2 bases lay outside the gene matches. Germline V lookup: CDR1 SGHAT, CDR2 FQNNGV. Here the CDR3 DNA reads TGTGCCAGCAGCTTACTAGCGGGGACCACAGATACGCAGTATTTT. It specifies CASSLLAGTTDTQYF.

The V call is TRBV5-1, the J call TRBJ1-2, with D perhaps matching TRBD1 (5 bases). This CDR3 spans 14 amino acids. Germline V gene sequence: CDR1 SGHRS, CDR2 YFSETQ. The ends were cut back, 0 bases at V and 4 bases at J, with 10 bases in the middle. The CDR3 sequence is CASSLEQASYGYTF. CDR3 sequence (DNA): TGCGCCAGCAGCTTGGAACAGGCCTCCTATGGCTACACCTTC.

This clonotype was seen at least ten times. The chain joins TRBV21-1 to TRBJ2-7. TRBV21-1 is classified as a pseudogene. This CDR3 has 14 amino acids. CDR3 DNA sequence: TGTGCCAGCAGCAAAGTTAGCATTTCCTACGAGCAGTACTTC. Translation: CASSKVSISYEQYF.

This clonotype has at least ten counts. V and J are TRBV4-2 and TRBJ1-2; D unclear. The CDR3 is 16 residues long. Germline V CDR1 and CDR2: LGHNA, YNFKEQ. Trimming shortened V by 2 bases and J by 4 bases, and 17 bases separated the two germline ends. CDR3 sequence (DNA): TGTGCCAGCAGCCAACTATCTGATGGGCTTATCTATGGCTACACCTTC. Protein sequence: CASSQLSDGLIYGYTF.

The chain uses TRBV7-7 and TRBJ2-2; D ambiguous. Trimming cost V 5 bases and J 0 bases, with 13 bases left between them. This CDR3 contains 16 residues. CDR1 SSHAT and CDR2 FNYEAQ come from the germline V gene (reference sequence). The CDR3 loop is CASSPWQWPNTGELFF. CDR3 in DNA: TGTGCCAGCAGCCCTTGGCAGTGGCCGAACACCGGGGAGCTGTTTTTT.

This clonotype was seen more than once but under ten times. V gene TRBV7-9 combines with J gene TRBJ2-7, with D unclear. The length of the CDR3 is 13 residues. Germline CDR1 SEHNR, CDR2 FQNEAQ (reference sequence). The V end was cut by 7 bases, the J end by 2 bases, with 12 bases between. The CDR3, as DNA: TGTGCCAGCACGGCAGGTCAAACCTACGAGCAGTACTTC. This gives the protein CASTAGQTYEQYF.

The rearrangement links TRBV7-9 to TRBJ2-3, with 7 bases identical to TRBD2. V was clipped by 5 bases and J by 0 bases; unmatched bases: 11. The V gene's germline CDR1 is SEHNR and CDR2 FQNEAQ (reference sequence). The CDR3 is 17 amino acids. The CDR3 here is CASSLSGWGASTDTQYF. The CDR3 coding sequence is TGTGCCAGCAGCCTTAGCGGGTGGGGCGCTAGCACAGATACGCAGTATTTT. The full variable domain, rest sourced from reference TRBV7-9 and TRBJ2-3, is DTGVSQNPRHKITKRGQNVTFRCDPISEHNRLYWYRQTLGQGPEFLTYFQNEAQLEKSRLLSDRFSAERPKGSFSTLEIQRTEQGDSAMYLCASSLSGWGASTDTQYFGPGTRLTVL.

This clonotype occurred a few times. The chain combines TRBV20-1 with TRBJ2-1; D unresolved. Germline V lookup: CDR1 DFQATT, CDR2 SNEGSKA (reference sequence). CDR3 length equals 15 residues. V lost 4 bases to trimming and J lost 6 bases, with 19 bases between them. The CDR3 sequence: CSANSGPNWGNEQFF. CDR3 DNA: TGCAGTGCTAACTCCGGACCAAACTGGGGCAATGAGCAGTTCTTC.

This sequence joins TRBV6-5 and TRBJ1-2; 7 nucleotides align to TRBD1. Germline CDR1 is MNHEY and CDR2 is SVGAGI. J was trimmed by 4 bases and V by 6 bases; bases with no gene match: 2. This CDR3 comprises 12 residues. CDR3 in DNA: TGTGCCAGCAGCCGGGACAGCTATGGCTACACCTTC. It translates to CASSRDSYGYTF.